The 27 T cell receptor beta chains given below trace back to one sample, sequenced in a study of T cells in Graves' hyperthyroidism and ophthalmopathy. There were TCR beta CDR3 regions amplified from RNA transcripts. HTBI primers were employed in a first-round RT-PCR of the TCR CDR3. TCRdb redid the calling of the multiplex PCR reads with MiXCR, one entry per CDR3 protein. The table records hundreds of thousands of distinct CDR3 sequences, roughly 15% of them present only once. The sample was blood. The receptors derive from a woman aged 60-70 years with Graves' ophthalmopathy.

The V and J genes are TRBV5-6 and TRBJ2-7; D gene uncertain. Germline CDR1 is SGHDT and CDR2 is YYEEEE. The CDR3 length is 16 residues. V dropped 0 bases and J dropped 4 bases, with 17 bases sitting between them. The CDR3, as DNA: TGTGCCAGCAGCTTGGATACGGCAGCAACCTTGTACGAGCAGTACTTC. It is translated as CASSLDTAATLYEQYF.

V is TRBV15 and J is TRBJ2-5, with TRBD1 matching over 10 bases. J lost 3 bases, V lost 4 bases, and 5 bases had no gene match. CDR1 LNHNV and CDR2 YYDKDF come from the germline V gene (reference sequence). This CDR3 is 15 amino acids long. CDR3 nucleotide sequence: TGTGCCACCAGCACAGACAGGGGGCATGAAGAGACCCAGTACTTC. It encodes CATSTDRGHEETQYF.

This clonotype was counted many times. The rearrangement joins TRBV12-3 or TRBV12-4 to TRBJ1-4; no firm D call. Between the trimmed V and J ends, which lost 5 bases and 7 bases, there was a span of 11 bases. The CDR3 sequence is 13 residues long. CDR3 DNA sequence: TGTGCCAGCAGTCTGAGCGGCGGTGAAAAACTGTTTTTT. Translating gives CASSLSGGEKLFF.

This clonotype was recorded many times. The chain joins TRBV6-1 to TRBJ2-1; 9 bases fit TRBD2. Trimming at V came to 6 bases and at J to 8 bases, leaving 8 bases not matched to a gene. There are 14 residues in the CDR3. CDR1 and CDR2 from the germline V gene are MNHNS and SASEGT. The chain's CDR3 is CASRAAGGPYEQFF. CDR3 nucleotides: TGTGCCAGCAGGGCGGCGGGAGGGCCGTATGAGCAGTTCTTC.

This clonotype was observed at least ten times. The rearrangement uses TRBV7-9 and TRBJ2-7; 11 nucleotides line up with TRBD2. The CDR3 totals 16 residues. Germline V CDR1 and CDR2: SEHNR, FQNEAQ (reference sequence). Trimming at V came to 2 bases and at J to 3 bases, leaving 6 bases not matched to a gene. The DNA of the CDR3 is TGTGCCAGCAGCTTATCAGCTAGCGGGAGGTACTACGAGCAGTACTTC. This encodes CASSLSASGRYYEQYF. The whole variable domain, remainder taken from reference TRBV7-9 and TRBJ2-7, is DTGVSQNPRHKITKRGQNVTFRCDPISEHNRLYWYRQTLGQGPEFLTYFQNEAQLEKSRLLSDRFSAERPKGSFSTLEIQRTEQGDSAMYLCASSLSASGRYYEQYFGPGTRLTVT.

This clonotype was recorded many times. The chain combines TRBV28 with TRBJ2-5; maybe TRBD2 (6 bases). V lost 5 bases and J lost 4, with 26 bases in between. The length of the CDR3 is 18 residues. Germline CDR1 and CDR2: MDHEN and SYDVKM. The CDR3 reads CASSPLNGGVKGAETQYF. The CDR3 coding sequence is TGTGCCAGCAGTCCCCTAAACGGCGGGGTCAAAGGGGCAGAGACCCAGTACTTC.

This clonotype has a count of ten or more. J is TRBJ1-2 and V is TRBV27, with TRBD1 identical over 8 bases. CDR1 is MNHEY, CDR2 SMNVEV, per germline (reference sequence). With 3 bases clipped from V and 4 bases from J, the junction kept 4 bases outside the gene matches. CDR3 length: 14 amino acids. DNA of the CDR3: TGTGCCAGCAGTTTTTCAGGACAGGGCTATGGCTACACCTTC. Its protein is CASSFSGQGYGYTF.

This clonotype has at least ten counts. V and J are TRBV5-1 and TRBJ2-3; D gene unclear. CDR1 SGHRS and CDR2 YFSETQ come from the germline V gene. This CDR3 is 14 amino acids long. V lost 0 bases to trimming and J lost 4 bases, with 9 bases between them. CDR3 protein: CASSLGLEADTQYF. CDR3 sequence (DNA): TGCGCCAGCAGCTTGGGCCTCGAGGCAGATACGCAGTATTTT.

The V and J genes are TRBV27 and TRBJ2-1, with 11 positions matching TRBD2. The length of the CDR3 is 18 residues. After removal of 5 bases from V and 4 bases from J, the junction contained 13 bases not matched to a gene. Germline CDR1 and CDR2: MNHEY and SMNVEV (reference sequence). The CDR3 DNA follows: TGTGCCAGCAGTCCCATAACCCTACTAGCGGGAGTTTACAATGAGCAGTTCTTC. This gives the protein CASSPITLLAGVYNEQFF.

Comment on this clonotype: An end of the junction differs from the germline gene, which may be a read error. V is TRBV4-2 and J is TRBJ2-1; TRBD1 agrees at 11 bases. The CDR3 is 17 residues long. Germline loops: CDR1 LGHNA, CDR2 YNFKEQ. The chain's CDR3 is CASSQGEGQGANNEQSF. The CDR3 DNA follows: TGTGCCAGCAGCCAAGGGGAAGGACAGGGGGCTAACAATGAGCAGTCCTTC.

This clonotype was seen only a few times. The chain joins TRBV29-1 to TRBJ2-7; 8 bases are shared with TRBD1. CDR1 and CDR2 from the germline V gene are SQVTM and ANQGSEA. J lost 5 bases, V lost 1 base, and 1 base had no gene match. CDR3 length: 12 amino acids. The CDR3 loop is CSVEADRDEQYF. Written as DNA, the CDR3 is TGCAGCGTTGAAGCGGACAGGGACGAGCAGTACTTC.

This clonotype was seen many times. V is TRBV27 and J is TRBJ2-2; D is undetermined. The CDR3 has 16 amino acids. Germline CDR1 and CDR2: MNHEY and SMNVEV (reference sequence). The V end lost 2 bases, the J end lost 0 bases, and 10 bases lay between the germline ends. The DNA of the CDR3 is TGTGCCAGCAGTTTAGGTTCCATTGCGAACACCGGGGAGCTGTTTTTT. It translates to CASSLGSIANTGELFF.

The V gene is TRBV27, the J gene TRBJ2-5; D is possibly TRBD2 (5 bases). Trimming removed 8 bases at V and 2 bases at J, with 9 bases between. The CDR3 contains 12 residues. Germline CDR1 is MNHEY and CDR2 is SMNVEV (reference sequence). The CDR3 spells CASEGFQETQYF. The CDR3, as DNA: TGTGCCAGCGAGGGTTTTCAAGAGACCCAGTACTTC.

This clonotype was counted at least ten times. The CDR3 DNA reads as TGTGCCAGCACCCTCAGCGCTGGGCTTGGCTACACCTTC. It codes for CASTLSAGLGYTF. The chain carries TRBV6-1 and TRBJ1-2; D is unresolved. V was trimmed by 7 bases and J by 7 bases, leaving 16 bases between them. There are 13 residues in the CDR3. CDR1 and CDR2 (germline): MNHNS, SASEGT.

The chain links TRBV7-3 to TRBJ2-3, with 9 bases matching TRBD2. Germline assignment: CDR1 SGHTA and CDR2 FQGTGA. Losses at the gene ends were 7 bases for V and 4 bases for J; bases not matched to a gene: 6. The CDR3 runs to 14 residues. The CDR3: CASTLAGPADTQYF. In DNA, the CDR3 is TGTGCCAGCACCCTAGCGGGACCTGCAGATACGCAGTATTTT.

The chain combines TRBV5-6 with TRBJ2-7, with D perhaps TRBD2 (6 bases). The CDR3 runs 14 residues. The germline CDR1 and CDR2 sequences are SGHDT and YYEEEE. Trimming stripped 0 bases from V and 7 bases from J, with 14 bases between. The CDR3 DNA sequence: TGTGCCAGCAGCTTGGTGGGTAGCGGCGAAGAGCAGTACTTC. Encoded protein: CASSLVGSGEEQYF.

Ten or more counts support this clonotype. This sequence joins TRBV20-1 and TRBJ2-1; no clear D gene. Germline V gene data show CDR1 as DFQATT and CDR2 as SNEGSKA (reference sequence). This CDR3 region has 16 residues. V lost 0 bases to trimming and J lost 4 bases, with 16 bases between them. Written as DNA, the CDR3 is TGCAGTGCTAGAGATAGTATACCATCCCAATACAATGAGCAGTTCTTC. The encoded protein is CSARDSIPSQYNEQFF.

This chain links TRBV19 with TRBJ2-7; 7 bases align to TRBD2. The CDR3 spans 14 residues. With V trimmed by 3 bases and J by 2 bases, 4 bases remained unmatched. Germline CDR1 reads LNHDA; CDR2 reads SQIVND (reference sequence). CDR3 nucleotide sequence: TGTGCCAGTAGTATGGGGGACTACCCCTACGAGCAGTACTTC. This translates into CASSMGDYPYEQYF.

This clonotype was found many times. The genes are TRBV6-1 and TRBJ2-7; the match to TRBD1 covers 7 bases. This CDR3 has 13 residues. Losses at the gene ends were 6 bases for V and 4 bases for J; bases not matched to a gene: 6. Germline V lookup: CDR1 MNHNS, CDR2 SASEGT. As DNA, the CDR3 is TGTGCCAGCAGGGATACAGGGGCGTACGAGCAGTACTTC. This codes for CASRDTGAYEQYF.

This clonotype has at least ten counts. The J gene is TRBJ2-3, the V gene TRBV3-1, with 8 bases lining up with TRBD2. CDR3 length: 15 amino acids. V was pared by 4 bases and J by 1 base, with 4 bases of the junction left unmatched. The germline V gene has CDR1 LGHDT and CDR2 YNNKEL (reference sequence). The CDR3 nucleotides read TGTGCCAGCAGCCCAGCGGGAGCGGGCACAGATACGCAGTATTTT. The encoded protein is CASSPAGAGTDTQYF.

The table lists this clonotype with a few counts. The chain is built from TRBV7-2 and TRBJ1-2; D not resolved. Germline V CDR1 and CDR2: SGHTA, FQGNSA. There are 15 residues in the CDR3. Deletions cut 4 bases from V and 4 bases from J, with 16 bases between. This CDR3 reads CASSWAKVPGYGYTF. Written as DNA, the CDR3 is TGTGCCAGCAGCTGGGCCAAGGTTCCGGGCTATGGCTACACCTTC.

The V call is TRBV27, the J call TRBJ2-1; 14 bases line up with TRBD2. Germline trimming cut 4 bases from V and 9 bases from J; bases unmatched to any gene: 8. CDR3 length: 16 residues. Germline V gene sequence: CDR1 MNHEY, CDR2 SMNVEV (reference sequence). CDR3: CASSSRLAGGPIEQFF. CDR3 coding DNA: TGTGCCAGCAGTTCCAGACTAGCGGGAGGGCCTATTGAGCAGTTCTTC.

Ten or more counts support this clonotype. The V call is TRBV11-2, the J call TRBJ2-3; 8 nucleotides line up with TRBD1. Germline V gives CDR1 SGHAT, CDR2 FQNNGV. V was clipped by 0 bases and J by 5 bases; unmatched bases: 4. This CDR3 spans 15 amino acids. CDR3 bases: TGTGCCAGCAGCTTAGACCAGGGGGCAGTAGATACGCAGTATTTT. Translating gives CASSLDQGAVDTQYF.

This chain joins TRBV5-1 and TRBJ2-7; 10 bases line up with TRBD2. The CDR3 totals 14 residues. Germline V lookup: CDR1 SGHRS, CDR2 YFSETQ. V lost 1 base, J lost 5 bases, and 3 bases stayed unmatched. Here the CDR3 DNA reads TGCGCCAGCAGCTTGCCCCTAGCGGGAGACGAGCAGTACTTC. This encodes CASSLPLAGDEQYF.

This rearrangement joins TRBV5-1 to TRBJ2-5; the match to TRBD2 covers 9 bases. CDR3 length: 17 amino acids. Unmatched junction bases numbered 8, after V lost 1 base and J lost 1 base. Germline CDR1 reads SGHRS; CDR2 reads YFSETQ. The CDR3 DNA reads as TGCGCCAGCAGCTTGAGTCTAGCGGGACCGATCCAAGAGACCCAGTACTTC. Its protein is CASSLSLAGPIQETQYF.

This clonotype was observed many times. The chain uses TRBV12-3 or TRBV12-4 and TRBJ2-4; D may be TRBD1 (5 bases). The CDR3 has 14 amino acids. V was trimmed by 5 bases and J by 9 bases, leaving 17 bases between them. CDR3 nucleotide sequence: TGTGCCAGCAGTCCAAACCGTTTCCAGGGCATTCAGTACTTC. As protein: CASSPNRFQGIQYF.

Many counts were recorded for this clonotype. V usage is TRBV12-3 or TRBV12-4 and J usage is TRBJ2-7; D may be TRBD2 (5 bases). The germline V and J ends were trimmed by 8 bases and 5 bases, with 16 bases remaining between them. There are 13 residues in the CDR3. CDR3 sequence reads: CASSPTGSHEQYF. In DNA, the CDR3 is TGTGCCAGCTCCCCTACGGGATCCCACGAGCAGTACTTC.